This T cell receptor beta chain was sequenced in a study of T cell repertoires in aging, cancer and after chemotherapy. Within the sample, this clonotype is large. Its antigen remains unidentified. Study-wide points: Untreated cancer patients had significantly lower blood TCR diversity than age-matched healthy donors. Across the chemotherapy interval, each cancer cohort showed higher median generation probability, suggesting thymic rebound.

TRB rearrangements spanning V, D and J were amplified using mixed TRB-A/B primers. Each CDR3 protein gets one entry after TCRdb re-called the multiplex PCR reads with MiXCR. In the table there are under 4,000 distinct CDR3 sequences, 20% to 25% of which are singletons. Amplification of TCR beta used genomic DNA extracted from peripheral blood. The V and J ends lost 7 bases and 5 bases respectively, with 17 bases between them. Germline CDR1 reads SQVTM; CDR2 reads ANQGSEA. This CDR3 region has 13 residues. Sequenced input: blood. This rearrangement joins TRBV29-1 to TRBJ2-5; D may be TRBD1 (5 bases). The sequence was collected from a human donor with a blood cancer. The CDR3 spells CSALSGYQETQYF. The DNA of the CDR3 is TGCAGCGCGTTATCAGGGTATCAGGAGACCCAGTACTTC.